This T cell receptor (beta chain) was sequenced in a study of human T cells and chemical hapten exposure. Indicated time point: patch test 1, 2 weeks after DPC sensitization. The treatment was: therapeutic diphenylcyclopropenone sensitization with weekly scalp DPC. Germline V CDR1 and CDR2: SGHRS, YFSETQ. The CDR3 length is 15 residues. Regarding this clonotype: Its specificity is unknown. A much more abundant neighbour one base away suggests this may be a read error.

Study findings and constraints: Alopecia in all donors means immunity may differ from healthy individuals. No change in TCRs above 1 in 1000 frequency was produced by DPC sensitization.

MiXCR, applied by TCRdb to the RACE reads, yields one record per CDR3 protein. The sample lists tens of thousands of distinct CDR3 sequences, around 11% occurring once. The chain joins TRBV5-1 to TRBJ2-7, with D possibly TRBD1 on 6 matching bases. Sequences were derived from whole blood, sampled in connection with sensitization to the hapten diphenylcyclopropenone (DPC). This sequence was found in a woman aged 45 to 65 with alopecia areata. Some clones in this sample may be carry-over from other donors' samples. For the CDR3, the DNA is TGCGCCAGCAGCTCAGTGGCAGGGGTTTCGGCCGAGCGGTACTTC. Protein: CASSSVAGVSAERYF.